This T cell receptor (beta chain) was recorded in a study of beta chain features in type 1 diabetes. About the study: Age and gender were similar between patients and healthy donors, as were cell yields. The examined sorted cells totaled fewer than 110,000,000 across samples.

The sequenced template was cDNA made from the entire isolated RNA. Clones were sequenced by immunoSEQ multiplex PCR, and TCRdb holds only the in-frame ones, with some missing. The table has about 400,000 clones, roughly an eighth seen once. Study results and caveats: The study left unresolved whether HLA type influences TCRB rearrangement.

Trimming cost V 0 bases and J 5 bases, with 11 bases left between them. The CDR3 spans 14 residues. The V gene's germline CDR1 is SGHRS and CDR2 YFSETQ. The count of this clone is one. As yet, its antigen is unknown. Staining for CD45RO/CCR7/CD25/CD127/CD95/CD27 allowed sorting of CD4+ naive, central memory, regulatory and stem cell-like memory cells. The chain joins TRBV5-1 to TRBJ1-1; D not resolved. The origin of this receptor is a man in his late teens or twenties in good health. Sample: naive CD4+ T cells from blood. Here the CDR3 reads CASSLGGMITEAFF. The CDR3 DNA sequence: TGCGCCAGCAGCTTGGGAGGCATGATTACTGAAGCTTTCTTT. Full variable domain (remainder filled in from reference TRBV5-1 and TRBJ1-1): KAGVTQTPRYLIKTRGQQVTLSCSPISGHRSVSWYQQTPGQGLQFLFEYFSETQRNKGNFPGRFSGRQFSNSRSEMNVSTLELGDSALYLCASSLGGMITEAFFGQGTRLTVV.